A single sample gave rise to the 17 T cell receptor beta chains below, sequenced in a study of OX40 agonist ivuxolimab in advanced cancers. The protocol was immunoSEQ multiplex PCR, while the TCRdb copy is restricted to in-frame clones and leaves out a portion. The table shows around 86,000 clones, with roughly 91% occurring only once. The sequencing used CD4+ or CD8+ T cells sorted from blood, collected in a trial of the OX40 agonist ivuxolimab. These receptors all stem from an adult with an advanced solid tumor such as melanoma, head and neck, liver or kidney cancer.

The chain has TRBV19 and TRBJ1-4; 9 bases align to TRBD1. Trimming cost V 10 bases and J 7 bases; bases outside gene matches: 4. The CDR3 length is 12 residues. CDR1 and CDR2 from the germline V gene are LNHDA and SQIVND (reference sequence). The CDR3, as DNA: TGTGCCACCAGGACAGGGGTTGAAAAACTGTTTTTT. It translates to CATRTGVEKLFF.

V and J are TRBV19 and TRBJ1-2; D remains ambiguous. This CDR3 spans 13 amino acids. Germline CDR1 and CDR2: LNHDA and SQIVND (reference sequence). The V gene lost 2 bases and the J gene lost 6 bases, with 10 bases spanning the gap. The CDR3 region is CASSIHGEDGYTF. DNA for the CDR3: TGTGCCAGTAGTATACATGGGGAGGATGGCTACACCTTC. Based on the CDR3 plus reference TRBV19 and TRBJ1-2, the full variable domain is DGGITQSPKYLFRKEGQNVTLSCEQNLNHDAMYWYRQDPGQGLRLIYYSQIVNDFQKGDIAEGYSVSREKKESFPLTVTSAQKNPTAFYLCASSIHGEDGYTFGSGTRLTVV.

This clone was picked up a small number of times. This chain links TRBV4-1 with TRBJ1-1; tentative D call: TRBD1 (6 bases). V was pared by 4 bases and J by 7 bases, with 16 bases between. CDR1 and CDR2 from the germline V gene are MGHRA and YSYEKL. The CDR3 extends over 14 amino acids. The CDR3: CASSPPQGKLEAFF. The DNA of the CDR3 is TGCGCCAGCAGCCCACCGCAGGGGAAGCTTGAAGCTTTCTTT.

The chain links TRBV5-3 to TRBJ2-7; no firm D call. TRBV5-3 is filed as an ORF, its function uncertain. The CDR3 has 15 residues. V lost 3 bases to trimming and J lost 0 bases, with 13 bases between them. The CDR3: CARSSSLTSSYEQYF. The CDR3 nucleotides are TGTGCCAGAAGCTCCTCACTTACGAGCTCCTACGAGCAGTACTTC.

The gene calls are TRBV5-1 and TRBJ1-1; D is perhaps TRBD1 (6 bases). V was cut by 1 base and J by 3 bases, with 13 bases left in between. Germline V gene data show CDR1 as SGHRS and CDR2 as YFSETQ. The CDR3 has 15 amino acids. The CDR3, as DNA: TGCGCCAGCAGCTTGTCAGGGGTCCCCTACACTGAAGCTTTCTTT. This gives the protein CASSLSGVPYTEAFF.

The chain uses TRBV28 and TRBJ2-3, with 7 bases that match TRBD1. The ends lost 5 bases at V and 1 base at J; junction bases unmatched: 9. Germline CDR1 and CDR2: MDHEN and SYDVKM. CDR3 size: 16 residues. CDR3 amino acids: CASSPRQGKGTDTQYF. The CDR3 coding sequence is TGTGCCAGCAGTCCACGACAGGGAAAGGGCACAGATACGCAGTATTTT.

The chain combines TRBV7-9 with TRBJ1-1, with 8 bases identical to TRBD1. The CDR3 covers 15 residues. Germline trimming cut 0 bases from V and 10 bases from J; bases unmatched to any gene: 10. CDR1 is SEHNR and CDR2 is FQNEAQ in the germline V gene (reference sequence). CDR3 nucleotide sequence: TGTGCCAGCAGCTTAGCGGTCAGGGGGCCTCTTGGAGCTTTCTTT. As protein: CASSLAVRGPLGAFF.

The chain has TRBV10-3 and TRBJ2-1; 7 positions agree with TRBD1. The CDR3 contains 15 residues. After removal of 6 bases from V and 2 bases from J, the junction contained 7 bases not matched to a gene. Looked up from germline, CDR1 is ENHRY and CDR2 is SYGVKD. The DNA of the CDR3 is TGTGCCATCAGGGGTGGGGACAGTGCCTACAATGAGCAGTTCTTC. Residues: CAIRGGDSAYNEQFF.

The V call is TRBV5-1, the J call TRBJ2-3, with 11 positions matching TRBD1. Looked up from germline, CDR1 is SGHRS and CDR2 is YFSETQ. This CDR3 has 16 amino acids. V lost 2 bases, J lost 5 bases, and 7 bases stayed unmatched. CDR3 nucleotides: TGCGCCAGCAGCTTTACCGGGACAGGGGGTAAAGATACGCAGTATTTT. Residues: CASSFTGTGGKDTQYF.

CDR3 in amino acids: CASSLGLAPTYEQYF. DNA for the CDR3: TGTGCCAGCAGTTTAGGACTAGCGCCTACCTACGAGCAGTACTTC. This chain uses TRBV27 with TRBJ2-7, with 9 bases matching TRBD2. The CDR3 extends over 15 amino acids. Germline CDR1 reads MNHEY; CDR2 reads SMNVEV (reference sequence). J gave up 2 bases and V 2 bases, and 4 bases lay outside the gene matches.

The genes are TRBV7-9 and TRBJ2-6; D gene ambiguous. CDR3 length: 15 amino acids. The V and J ends lost 5 bases and 10 bases respectively, with 18 bases between them. The germline gives CDR1 SEHNR, CDR2 FQNEAQ (reference sequence). CDR3 coding DNA: TGTGCCAGCAGCGTTGCAGCCCCCTTCGCTAACGTCCTGACTTTC. It specifies CASSVAAPFANVLTF.

This chain joins TRBV11-2 and TRBJ2-7, with D tentatively TRBD1 or TRBD2 (7 bases each). There are 14 residues in the CDR3. Trimming left V 1 base short and J 4 bases short, with 11 bases between. Per germline, CDR1 SGHAT and CDR2 FQNNGV. The CDR3: CASSLGQGGYEQYF. In DNA, the CDR3 is TGTGCCAGCAGCTTAGGGCAGGGGGGGTACGAGCAGTACTTC.

J is TRBJ2-5 and V is TRBV7-9, with 9 bases that match TRBD1. The trim removed 5 bases at V and 5 bases at J, leaving 12 bases unmatched. The CDR3 loop spans 16 amino acids. Germline loops: CDR1 SEHNR, CDR2 FQNEAQ (reference sequence). This CDR3 reads CASSPPGTGGFETQYF. CDR3 DNA: TGTGCCAGCAGCCCTCCAGGAACAGGGGGCTTTGAGACCCAGTACTTC.

The chain links TRBV19 to TRBJ1-4; 7 nucleotides agree with TRBD1. The trim removed 7 bases at V and 5 bases at J, leaving 4 bases unmatched. In germline, CDR1 is LNHDA, CDR2 SQIVND (reference sequence). The CDR3 consists of 13 residues. The DNA of the CDR3 is TGTGCCAGTACGGGACAGCTGAATGAAAAACTGTTTTTT. Protein sequence: CASTGQLNEKLFF.

This clone was detected once. The chain combines TRBV21-1 with TRBJ1-3; the table's D gene call, TRBD1, was not cross checked with the DNA. TRBV21-1 is recorded as a pseudogene. CDR3 length equals 17 residues. This chain's CDR3 is CASRRDSPQEAGNTIYF. Written as DNA, the CDR3 is TGTGCCAGCAGACGGGACAGCCCCCAGGAGGCTGGAAACACCATATATTTT.

The chain combines TRBV28 with TRBJ1-1; D remains unclear. Trimming stripped 6 bases from V and 1 base from J, with 9 bases between. The germline V gene has CDR1 MDHEN and CDR2 SYDVKM. The CDR3 runs 13 residues. The CDR3 sequence is CASSLGQNTEAFF. In nucleotides, the CDR3 is TGTGCCAGCAGCCTTGGCCAGAACACTGAAGCTTTCTTT.

The chain has TRBV27 and TRBJ1-5, with D possibly TRBD1 on 5 matching bases. The ends were cut back, 6 bases at V and 9 bases at J, with 15 bases in the middle. Germline V gene lookup returns CDR1 MNHEY and CDR2 SMNVEV (reference sequence). The CDR3 consists of 13 residues. DNA of the CDR3: TGTGCCAGCAGCGGGACGCCGGGTCGGCCCCAGCATTTT. Residues: CASSGTPGRPQHF.